Shown below are 19 T cell receptor beta chains from a single sample sequenced in a study of blood T cell repertoires in COVID-19. Repertoires were generated with immunoSEQ multiplex PCR, while TCRdb's copy carries only in-frame clones and drops some. The table lists around 250,000 clones, 80% to 90% of them singletons. Sample: PBMCs or T cells enriched from blood (not recorded which). These receptor sequences come from a man aged 50 to 59 who had been exposed to COVID-19.

As concerns this clone: This specimen includes other DNA sequences encoding the same CDR3. V usage is TRBV5-1 and J usage is TRBJ1-1; 8 bases map to TRBD1. Germline V gene sequence: CDR1 SGHRS, CDR2 YFSETQ. V lost 3 bases to trimming and J lost 3 bases; unmatched junction nucleotides: 4. The length of the CDR3 is 14 residues. CDR3 nucleotide sequence: TGCGCCAGCAGCTCAACAGGGGGTGACACTGAAGCTTTCTTT. Translation: CASSSTGGDTEAFF.

The chain links TRBV7-9 to TRBJ2-2; D is perhaps TRBD2 (6 bases). There are 13 residues in the CDR3. Germline V lookup: CDR1 SEHNR, CDR2 FQNEAQ (reference sequence). Trimming cost V 5 bases and J 7 bases, with 11 bases left between them. The CDR3 protein is CASSLQGGGELFF. CDR3 in DNA: TGTGCCAGCAGCCTCCAGGGAGGCGGGGAGCTGTTTTTT.

V usage is TRBV27 and J usage is TRBJ2-1; D might be TRBD2 (6 bases). The V end lost 5 bases, the J end lost 5 bases, and 16 bases lay between the germline ends. Germline V lookup: CDR1 MNHEY, CDR2 SMNVEV (reference sequence). The CDR3 is made up of 15 amino acids. The CDR3 nucleotides read TGTGCCAGCAGTCCGAGGACGGGCGGGGACAATGAGCAGTTCTTC. Translated, it gives CASSPRTGGDNEQFF.

The V gene is TRBV7-9, the J gene TRBJ1-2; 7 bases match TRBD1. The CDR3 runs 14 residues. Germline CDR1 and CDR2: SEHNR and FQNEAQ (reference sequence). J gave up 7 bases and V 5 bases, and 10 bases lay outside the gene matches. CDR3 DNA sequence: TGTGCCAGCAGCCTTACCGGGACAGAGATTGGCTACACCTTC. Protein product: CASSLTGTEIGYTF.

This clone was counted a single time. The chain has TRBV10-3 and TRBJ2-1, with TRBD1 identical over 7 bases. Trimming took 4 bases from V and 9 from J; bases not matched to a gene: 6. CDR1 is ENHRY, CDR2 SYGVKD, per germline. CDR3 length: 13 residues. CDR3 residues: CAISGLQGSEQFF. CDR3 coding DNA: TGTGCCATCAGTGGATTACAGGGGAGTGAGCAGTTCTTC.

J is TRBJ2-7 and V is TRBV12-2; no DNA check was done on the table's D call, TRBD1. TRBV12-2 is an annotated pseudogene. The CDR3 spans 14 residues. The CDR3 DNA is TGTGCAAGTCGCTTAAAGGGGGACTCCTACGAGCAGTACTTC. Residues: CASRLKGDSYEQYF.

J is TRBJ1-4 and V is TRBV5-1; 8 nucleotides agree with TRBD1. Germline CDR1 is SGHRS and CDR2 is YFSETQ. The CDR3 sequence is 15 residues long. V lost 3 bases, J lost 7 bases, and 8 bases stayed unmatched. CDR3 in DNA: TGCGCCAGCAGCTGGTTAACAGGGGGTGGTGAAAAACTGTTTTTT. This encodes CASSWLTGGGEKLFF.

The V and J genes are TRBV24-1 and TRBJ2-3, with 7 bases identical to TRBD2. CDR3 size: 15 residues. Germline V gives CDR1 KGHDR, CDR2 SFDVKD. The junction had 8 bases not matched to a gene; V was cut back by 4 bases and J by 5 bases. The CDR3 loop reads CATSDPGGSGDTQYF. CDR3 bases: TGTGCCACCAGTGACCCCGGGGGGTCGGGAGATACGCAGTATTTT.

This chain joins TRBV18 and TRBJ1-2; 9 bases map to TRBD1. J was trimmed by 6 bases and V by 4 bases; bases with no gene match: 9. CDR3 size: 15 residues. The germline V gene has CDR1 KGHSH and CDR2 LQKENI. CDR3 residues: CASSQPGQGLHGYTF. The CDR3 nucleotides read TGTGCCAGCTCACAACCGGGACAGGGCTTACATGGCTACACCTTC.

The chain recombines TRBV27 with TRBJ1-5; TRBD1 aligns across 9 bases. V was pared by 5 bases and J by 3 bases, with 5 bases of the junction left unmatched. This CDR3 region has 15 residues. Germline CDR1 MNHEY, CDR2 SMNVEV (reference sequence). The CDR3 bases are TGTGCCAGCAGTCAACAGGGGGCGTACAATCAGCCCCAGCATTTT. Encoded protein: CASSQQGAYNQPQHF.

V gene TRBV28 combines with J gene TRBJ1-2; no definite D call. Trimming took off 2 bases at V and 5 bases at J, with 9 bases between the two ends. CDR3 length: 13 amino acids. Germline V CDR1 and CDR2: MDHEN, SYDVKM. This chain's CDR3 is CASSLPQKYGYTF. CDR3 DNA sequence: TGTGCCAGCAGTTTACCCCAAAAATATGGCTACACCTTC.

The chain recombines TRBV28 with TRBJ1-5, with 7 bases identical to TRBD1. The length of the CDR3 is 14 residues. Trimming cost V 3 bases and J 5 bases; bases outside gene matches: 4. Germline-derived CDR1 and CDR2 are MDHEN and SYDVKM. CDR3 loop: CASSFYRGYQPQHF. The CDR3 DNA reads TGTGCCAGCAGTTTTTACAGGGGTTATCAGCCCCAGCATTTT.

This clone was recorded only once. The chain recombines TRBV11-2 with TRBJ2-7; 9 bases align to TRBD1. J was trimmed by 0 bases and V by 5 bases; bases with no gene match: 8. The CDR3 runs to 16 residues. Germline CDR1 reads SGHAT; CDR2 reads FQNNGV. DNA of the CDR3: TGTGCCAGCAGCCCGTCGGACAGGGGCAGCTCCTACGAGCAGTACGTC. It encodes CASSPSDRGSSYEQYV.

The chain links TRBV28 to TRBJ2-1, with TRBD1 matching over 11 bases. The J segment lost 3 bases and the V segment lost 5 bases, leaving 3 bases of the junction unmatched. Germline values: CDR1 MDHEN, CDR2 SYDVKM. The CDR3 is 15 amino acids. The CDR3 reads CASSLGTGGYNEQFF. CDR3 nucleotide sequence: TGTGCCAGCAGTCTTGGGACAGGGGGCTACAATGAGCAGTTCTTC.

The V and J genes are TRBV7-3 and TRBJ1-1; D is undetermined. The CDR3 covers 16 residues. V lost 1 base to trimming and J lost 5 bases, with 17 bases between them. Germline CDR1 reads SGHTA; CDR2 reads FQGTGA. The CDR3 reads CASSLSSSSVRTEAFF. CDR3 sequence (DNA): TGTGCCAGCAGCTTAAGCTCAAGTTCGGTCCGAACTGAAGCTTTCTTT.

The gene calls are TRBV30 and TRBJ1-2; D is unresolved. The V gene's germline CDR1 is GTSNPN and CDR2 SVGIG (reference sequence). The CDR3 is 13 amino acids. Trimming removed 7 bases from V and 8 bases from J, with 20 bases in between. CDR3 DNA sequence: TGTGCCTACTCCCTGGGAGGGTCGAGCGGCTACACCTTC. As protein: CAYSLGGSSGYTF.

The V call is TRBV12-5, the J call TRBJ1-3, with 7 bases aligning to TRBD1. With 5 bases clipped from V and 8 bases from J, the junction kept 12 bases outside the gene matches. Germline loops: CDR1 LGHNT, CDR2 FRNRAP. The CDR3 is made up of 15 amino acids. Here the CDR3 DNA reads TGTGCTAGTGGTCCGGGACAGTGGAACGGGGACACCATATATTTT. This translates into CASGPGQWNGDTIYF.

This chain links TRBV6-6 with TRBJ2-6, with TRBD2 matching over 8 bases. Germline V gene data show CDR1 as MNHNY and CDR2 as SVGAGI (reference sequence). V lost 5 bases, J lost 2 bases, and 14 bases stayed unmatched. CDR3 length: 19 amino acids. Written as DNA, the CDR3 is TGTGCCAGCAGTCCCAAAATGCCGGGGGGACTAGCTGGGGCCAACGTCCTGACTTTC. Translation gives CASSPKMPGGLAGANVLTF.

This rearrangement joins TRBV5-6 to TRBJ1-5, with TRBD1 as a possible D gene (5 bases). The CDR3 is made up of 15 amino acids. The ends were cut back, 1 base at V and 5 bases at J, with 13 bases in the middle. From germline, CDR1 is SGHDT and CDR2 YYEEEE. CDR3 residues: CASSLKARGDQPQHF. In nucleotides, the CDR3 is TGTGCCAGCAGCTTGAAAGCTCGGGGGGATCAGCCCCAGCATTTT.